Listed below are T cell receptor beta chains from one sample, sequenced in a study of T-cell memory formation after mild COVID-19. TCRdb reprocessed the 5' RACE reads with MiXCR, giving one entry per CDR3 protein. The table includes fewer than 250,000 distinct CDR3 sequences, 27% detected once. The specimen was PBMCs or a T cell subset sorted from them (not recorded which). The receptor source for this set is an adult woman who had mild COVID-19 (a few samples of this study predate the infection). Cell type and time point are not known. Both conserved end residues are part of each CDR3. Each record gives: J gene, clone size, D gene, V gene, CDR3 DNA, CDR3 protein. A D gene is named only where the DNA matches it firmly. The size field is filled for only some rows; it gives once, few, many or a size class.

j_call: TRBJ1-3; clone_size: .; d_call: TRBD1; v_call: TRBV5-1; cdr3_nt: TGCGCCAGCAGCTATACAGGGGCCTCCGCTGGAAACACCATATATTTT; cdr3_aa: CASSYTGASAGNTIYF
j_call: TRBJ1-1; clone_size: .; d_call: .; v_call: TRBV5-6; cdr3_nt: TGTGCCAGCAGTATCAGCACTGAAGCTTTCTTT; cdr3_aa: CASSISTEAFF
j_call: TRBJ1-1; clone_size: .; d_call: .; v_call: TRBV20-1; cdr3_nt: TGCAGTGTATTCTTACCGGAACAGTTGAACACTGAAGCTTTCTTT; cdr3_aa: CSVFLPEQLNTEAFF
j_call: TRBJ2-3; clone_size: .; d_call: TRBD2; v_call: TRBV28; cdr3_nt: TGTGCCAGCAGTCCGTGGACTAGCGGGAGTGGGGGGGGATGGACAGATACGCAGTATTTT; cdr3_aa: CASSPWTSGSGGGWTDTQYF
j_call: TRBJ1-1; clone_size: .; d_call: TRBD1; v_call: TRBV20-1; cdr3_nt: TGCAGTGCTAGGGACAGGGAAAGGGGGAAGACTGAAGCTTTCTTT; cdr3_aa: CSARDRERGKTEAFF
j_call: TRBJ2-1; clone_size: .; d_call: TRBD1; v_call: TRBV29-1; cdr3_nt: TGCAGCGCTGACGACAGGGTGTCATACAATGAGCAGTTCTTC; cdr3_aa: CSADDRVSYNEQFF
j_call: TRBJ2-1; clone_size: few; d_call: .; v_call: TRBV9; cdr3_nt: TGTGCCAGCAGCGTAGAGACTCACATCGGTGAGCAGTTCTTC; cdr3_aa: CASSVETHIGEQFF
j_call: TRBJ2-1; clone_size: few; d_call: TRBD2; v_call: TRBV7-3; cdr3_nt: TGTGCCAGCAGCGCCGAACCGGGACTAGCGGGAGGGCGCAATGAGCAGTTCTTC; cdr3_aa: CASSAEPGLAGGRNEQFF
j_call: TRBJ2-3; clone_size: few; d_call: .; v_call: TRBV24-1; cdr3_nt: TGTGCCACCAGTGCCTCAGGCACAGATACGCAGTATTTT; cdr3_aa: CATSASGTDTQYF
j_call: TRBJ2-6; clone_size: few; d_call: .; v_call: TRBV29-1; cdr3_nt: TGCAGCGCCCGACAGGTTAGCTCTGGGGCCAACGTCCTGACTTTC; cdr3_aa: CSARQVSSGANVLTF
j_call: TRBJ2-3; clone_size: few; d_call: .; v_call: TRBV7-9; cdr3_nt: TGTGCCAGCAGCTTAGATGCTGGGGCGGGACTCCCTAACACAGATACGCAGTATTTT; cdr3_aa: CASSLDAGAGLPNTDTQYF
j_call: TRBJ2-2; clone_size: .; d_call: TRBD1; v_call: TRBV20-1; cdr3_nt: TGCAGTGCTAGAGCACACAGGGGGACCGGGGAGCTGTTTTTT; cdr3_aa: CSARAHRGTGELFF
j_call: TRBJ1-1; clone_size: .; d_call: .; v_call: TRBV19; cdr3_nt: TGTGCCAGTCGCCAGGAGTTGAACACTGAAGCTTTCTTT; cdr3_aa: CASRQELNTEAFF
j_call: TRBJ2-3; clone_size: .; d_call: TRBD2; v_call: TRBV18; cdr3_nt: TGTGCCAGCTCACCTGCGGGGGGCACAGATACGCAGTATTTT; cdr3_aa: CASSPAGGTDTQYF
j_call: TRBJ2-7; clone_size: .; d_call: .; v_call: TRBV27; cdr3_nt: TGTGCCAGCAGTTCTCAGGGCTACGAGCAGTACTTC; cdr3_aa: CASSSQGYEQYF
j_call: TRBJ1-6; clone_size: few; d_call: TRBD1; v_call: TRBV5-6; cdr3_nt: TGTGCCAGCAGCTGGGGTCCAGGGGGTGCTTCACCCCTCCACTTT; cdr3_aa: CASSWGPGGASPLHF
j_call: TRBJ2-5; clone_size: few; d_call: TRBD1; v_call: TRBV15; cdr3_nt: TGTGCCACCAGCCGCGGACAGGGCGCTTTTGTCGGAGAGACCCAGTACTTC; cdr3_aa: CATSRGQGAFVGETQYF
j_call: TRBJ1-3; clone_size: few; d_call: TRBD1; v_call: TRBV3-1; cdr3_nt: TGTGCCAGCAGCCGACGACAGGGAGATTCAGGAAACACCATATATTTT; cdr3_aa: CASSRRQGDSGNTIYF
j_call: TRBJ1-1; clone_size: once; d_call: .; v_call: TRBV27; cdr3_nt: TGTGCCAGCAGTTTATCTTGGCAGACGCTGAACACTGAAGCTTTCTTT; cdr3_aa: CASSLSWQTLNTEAFF
j_call: TRBJ2-1; clone_size: .; d_call: TRBD1; v_call: TRBV29-1; cdr3_nt: TGCAGCGCAGAGGGACAGGTGGTTGGGGAGCAGTTCTTC; cdr3_aa: CSAEGQVVGEQFF
j_call: TRBJ2-3; clone_size: few; d_call: .; v_call: TRBV20-1; cdr3_nt: TGCAGTGCTAGCGTCGGCCCGAGGGGCACAGATACGCAGTATTTT; cdr3_aa: CSASVGPRGTDTQYF
j_call: TRBJ2-7; clone_size: .; d_call: TRBD2; v_call: TRBV18; cdr3_nt: TGTGCCAGCTCACCTGACCTGGGGGGGGAGCAGTACTTC; cdr3_aa: CASSPDLGGEQYF
j_call: TRBJ2-1; clone_size: .; d_call: TRBD2; v_call: TRBV7-6; cdr3_nt: TGTTCCAGCAGTCGAGCGGGGGGGCCGACCCATGAGCAGTTCTTC; cdr3_aa: CSSSRAGGPTHEQFF
j_call: TRBJ2-1; clone_size: .; d_call: .; v_call: TRBV2; cdr3_nt: TGTGCCAGCAGTGCTGGGTGGAATGAGCAGTTCTTC; cdr3_aa: CASSAGWNEQFF
j_call: TRBJ2-3; clone_size: few; d_call: TRBD2; v_call: TRBV14; cdr3_nt: TGTGCCAGCAGTACAGGACTAGCGGAAGCAGATACGCAGTATTTT; cdr3_aa: CASSTGLAEADTQYF
j_call: TRBJ1-2; clone_size: few; d_call: .; v_call: TRBV5-1; cdr3_nt: TGCGCCAGCAGCCCCCGGGTCCAGATAGAGAGTGGCTACACCTTC; cdr3_aa: CASSPRVQIESGYTF
j_call: TRBJ1-3; clone_size: .; d_call: .; v_call: TRBV5-5; cdr3_nt: TGTGCCAGCAGCCCGGACCCGGGCAGGACGAACACCATATATTTT; cdr3_aa: CASSPDPGRTNTIYF
j_call: TRBJ2-5; clone_size: .; d_call: .; v_call: TRBV2; cdr3_nt: TGTGCCAGCAGTGAAGCGTTCGAGTCCCGTGAGACCCAGTACTTC; cdr3_aa: CASSEAFESRETQYF
j_call: TRBJ1-3; clone_size: .; d_call: .; v_call: TRBV10-3; cdr3_nt: TGTGCCATCAGTGGGACCCAGGGAGGAAACACCATATATTTT; cdr3_aa: CAISGTQGGNTIYF
j_call: TRBJ1-1; clone_size: few; d_call: .; v_call: TRBV3-1; cdr3_nt: TGTGCCAGCAGCTATCAGGGCGAAGCTTTCTTT; cdr3_aa: CASSYQGEAFF
j_call: TRBJ2-1; clone_size: .; d_call: .; v_call: TRBV20-1; cdr3_nt: TGCAGTGCTACTCGGGAGCCTCACAATGAGCAGTTCTTC; cdr3_aa: CSATREPHNEQFF
j_call: TRBJ2-1; clone_size: few; d_call: TRBD1; v_call: TRBV5-1; cdr3_nt: TGCGCCAGCAGCTTTGCCCAGGGGGTATACAATGAGCAGTTCTTC; cdr3_aa: CASSFAQGVYNEQFF
j_call: TRBJ1-5; clone_size: few; d_call: .; v_call: TRBV12-3/TRBV12-4; cdr3_nt: TGTGCCAGCAGGCCAGGCAATCAGCCCCAGCATTTT; cdr3_aa: CASRPGNQPQHF
j_call: TRBJ2-2; clone_size: .; d_call: TRBD2; v_call: TRBV20-1; cdr3_nt: TGCAGTGCTAGAGGGTCCGGGACTAAGTCCGGGGAGCTGTTTTTT; cdr3_aa: CSARGSGTKSGELFF
j_call: TRBJ2-1; clone_size: .; d_call: .; v_call: TRBV24-1; cdr3_nt: TGTGCCACCACCAGGGGCGATGAGCAGTTCTTC; cdr3_aa: CATTRGDEQFF
j_call: TRBJ2-6; clone_size: few; d_call: TRBD1; v_call: TRBV24-1; cdr3_nt: TGTGCCACCAGTGATCCTACACAGGGGTCTGGGGCCAACGTCCTGACTTTC; cdr3_aa: CATSDPTQGSGANVLTF
j_call: TRBJ2-3; clone_size: .; d_call: .; v_call: TRBV7-9; cdr3_nt: TGTGCCAGCAGCTTAAGGCAGGGCCCAGATACGCAGTATTTT; cdr3_aa: CASSLRQGPDTQYF
j_call: TRBJ1-4; clone_size: .; d_call: TRBD1; v_call: TRBV5-1; cdr3_nt: TGCGCCAGCAGCTCTGGACAGGGGCTAAGGGAAAAACTGTTTTTT; cdr3_aa: CASSSGQGLREKLFF
j_call: TRBJ2-2; clone_size: .; d_call: .; v_call: TRBV9; cdr3_nt: TGTGCCAGCAGCGTAAGGGGGGGGAACACCGGGGAGCTGTTTTTT; cdr3_aa: CASSVRGGNTGELFF
j_call: TRBJ1-4; clone_size: .; d_call: .; v_call: TRBV5-1; cdr3_nt: TGCGCCAGCAGCTTGGTGGCAGGTGGTAATGAAAAACTGTTTTTT; cdr3_aa: CASSLVAGGNEKLFF
j_call: TRBJ2-3; clone_size: few; d_call: .; v_call: TRBV5-1; cdr3_nt: TGCGCCAGCCGCGGTCAAACTTCTAGCACAGATACGCAGTATTTT; cdr3_aa: CASRGQTSSTDTQYF
j_call: TRBJ2-2; clone_size: few; d_call: TRBD1; v_call: TRBV29-1; cdr3_nt: TGCAGCGCGGGACAGCGAGGGACCGGGGAGCTGTTTTTT; cdr3_aa: CSAGQRGTGELFF
j_call: TRBJ1-5; clone_size: .; d_call: TRBD1; v_call: TRBV27; cdr3_nt: TGTGCCAGCAGTTTCACGGGCAGGGGGATACCTCAGCCCCAGCATTTT; cdr3_aa: CASSFTGRGIPQPQHF
j_call: TRBJ2-7; clone_size: .; d_call: TRBD2; v_call: TRBV7-2; cdr3_nt: TGTGCCAGCAGCTTAGTTTCTAGCGGGCCATCCTACGAGCAGTACTTC; cdr3_aa: CASSLVSSGPSYEQYF
j_call: TRBJ2-5; clone_size: few; d_call: .; v_call: TRBV6-5; cdr3_nt: TGTGCCAGCAGTTACACGCATGGGGAGACCCAGTACTTC; cdr3_aa: CASSYTHGETQYF
j_call: TRBJ2-3; clone_size: few; d_call: .; v_call: TRBV20-1; cdr3_nt: TGCAGTGCTAGAGATGGTACGAGCGGGTCTGGGACCTGGGCGCAGTATTTT; cdr3_aa: CSARDGTSGSGTWAQYF
j_call: TRBJ2-7; clone_size: few; d_call: TRBD1; v_call: TRBV4-1; cdr3_nt: TGCGCCAGCAGCCAAATAGGACGGGACAGGCAGTACTTC; cdr3_aa: CASSQIGRDRQYF